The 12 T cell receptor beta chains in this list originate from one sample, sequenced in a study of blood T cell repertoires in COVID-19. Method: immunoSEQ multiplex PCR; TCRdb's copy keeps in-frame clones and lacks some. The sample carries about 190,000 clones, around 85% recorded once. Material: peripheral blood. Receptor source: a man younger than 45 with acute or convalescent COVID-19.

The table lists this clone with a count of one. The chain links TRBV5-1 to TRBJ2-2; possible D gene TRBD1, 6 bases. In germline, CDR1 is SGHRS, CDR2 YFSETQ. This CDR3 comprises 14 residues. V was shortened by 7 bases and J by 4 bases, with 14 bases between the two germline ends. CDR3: CASGQGKFTGELFF. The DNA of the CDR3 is TGCGCCAGCGGGCAGGGGAAGTTCACCGGGGAGCTGTTTTTT.

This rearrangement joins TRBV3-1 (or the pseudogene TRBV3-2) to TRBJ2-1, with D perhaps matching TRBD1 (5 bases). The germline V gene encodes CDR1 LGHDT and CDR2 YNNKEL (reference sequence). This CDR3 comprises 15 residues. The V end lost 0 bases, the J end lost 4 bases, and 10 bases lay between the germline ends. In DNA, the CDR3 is TGTGCCAGCAGCCAAGATCAGGGCCTTTACAATGAGCAGTTCTTC. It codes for CASSQDQGLYNEQFF.

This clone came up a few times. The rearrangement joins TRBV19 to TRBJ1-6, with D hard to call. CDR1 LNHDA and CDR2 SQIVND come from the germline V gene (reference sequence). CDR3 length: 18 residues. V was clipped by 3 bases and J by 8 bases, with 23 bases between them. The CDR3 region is CASSIRLAGPLVDSPLHF. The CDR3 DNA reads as TGTGCCAGTAGTATTAGATTGGCCGGTCCCCTAGTCGATTCACCCCTCCACTTT.

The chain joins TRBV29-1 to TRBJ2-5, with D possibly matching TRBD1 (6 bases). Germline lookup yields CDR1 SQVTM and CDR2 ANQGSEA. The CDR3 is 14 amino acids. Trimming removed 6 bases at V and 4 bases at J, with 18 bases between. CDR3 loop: CSVSGQSSLETQYF. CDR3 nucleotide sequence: TGCAGCGTCTCAGGACAGTCCTCCTTAGAGACCCAGTACTTC.

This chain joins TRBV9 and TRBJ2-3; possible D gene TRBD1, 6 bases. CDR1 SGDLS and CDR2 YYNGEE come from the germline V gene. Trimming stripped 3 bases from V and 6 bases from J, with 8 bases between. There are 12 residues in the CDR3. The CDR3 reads CASSAQGDTQYF. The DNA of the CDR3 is TGTGCCAGCAGCGCACAGGGTGATACGCAGTATTTT.

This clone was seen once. The CDR3 is CASSVPGGDTQYF. CDR3 nucleotides: TGTGCCAGCAGTGTCCCAGGGGGAGATACGCAGTATTTT. The rearrangement joins TRBV9 to TRBJ2-3; 7 positions agree with TRBD1. V was clipped by 5 bases and J by 5 bases; unmatched bases: 5. From germline, CDR1 is SGDLS and CDR2 YYNGEE. The CDR3 has 13 amino acids.

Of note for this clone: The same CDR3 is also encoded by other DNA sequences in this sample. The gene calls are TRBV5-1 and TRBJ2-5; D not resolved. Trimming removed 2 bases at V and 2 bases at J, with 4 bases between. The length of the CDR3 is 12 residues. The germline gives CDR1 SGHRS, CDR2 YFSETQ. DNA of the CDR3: TGCGCCAGCAGCTTTCCGCAAGAGACCCAGTACTTC. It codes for CASSFPQETQYF.

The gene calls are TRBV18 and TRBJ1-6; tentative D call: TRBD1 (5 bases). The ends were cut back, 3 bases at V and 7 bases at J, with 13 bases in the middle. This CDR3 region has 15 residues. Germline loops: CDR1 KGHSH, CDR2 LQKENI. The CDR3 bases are TGTGCCAGCTCACCCACCCAGGGTAGGAATTCACCCCTCCACTTT. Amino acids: CASSPTQGRNSPLHF.

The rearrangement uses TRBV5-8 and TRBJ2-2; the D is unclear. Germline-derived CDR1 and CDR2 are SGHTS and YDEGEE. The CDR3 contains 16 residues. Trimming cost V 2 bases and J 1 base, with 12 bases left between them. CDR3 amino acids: CASSFGVSGNTGELFF. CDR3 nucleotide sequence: TGTGCCAGCAGCTTTGGAGTTTCCGGGAACACCGGGGAGCTGTTTTTT. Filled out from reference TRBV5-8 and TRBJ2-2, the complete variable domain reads EAGVTQSPTHLIKTRGQQATLRCSPISGHTSVYWYQQALGLGLQFLLWYDEGEERNRGNFPPRFSGRQFPNYSSELNVNALELEDSALYLCASSFGVSGNTGELFFGEGSRLTVL.

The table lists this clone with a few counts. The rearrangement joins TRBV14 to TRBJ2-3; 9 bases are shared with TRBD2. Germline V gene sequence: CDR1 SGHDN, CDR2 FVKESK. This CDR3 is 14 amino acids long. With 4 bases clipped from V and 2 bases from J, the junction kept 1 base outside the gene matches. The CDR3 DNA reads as TGTGCCAGCAGCCGCGGGGGGGCCACAGATACGCAGTATTTT. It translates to CASSRGGATDTQYF.

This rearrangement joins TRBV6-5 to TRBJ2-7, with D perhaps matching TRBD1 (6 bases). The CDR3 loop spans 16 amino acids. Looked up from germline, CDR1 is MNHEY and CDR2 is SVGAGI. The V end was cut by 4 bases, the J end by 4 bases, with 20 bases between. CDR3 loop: CASSSGGQGIWYEQYF. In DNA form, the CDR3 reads TGTGCCAGCAGTTCCGGCGGGCAGGGGATTTGGTACGAGCAGTACTTC.

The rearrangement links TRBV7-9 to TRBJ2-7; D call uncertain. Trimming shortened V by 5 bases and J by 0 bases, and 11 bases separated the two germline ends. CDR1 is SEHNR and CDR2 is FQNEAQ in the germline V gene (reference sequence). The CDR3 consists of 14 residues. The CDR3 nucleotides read TGTGCCAGCAGCGGAGAAGGCAGCTCCTACGAGCAGTACTTC. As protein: CASSGEGSSYEQYF.